This TCR beta chain was identified in a study of kidney transplant recipient with SARS-CoV-2 infection. This CDR3 spans 15 amino acids. The germline V and J ends were trimmed by 6 bases and 0 bases, with 12 bases remaining between them. Germline assignment: CDR1 SGHAT and CDR2 FQNNGV. TCRdb analysed the reads with MiXCR anew, one entry per CDR3 protein. Of under 250,000 distinct CDR3 sequences listed, around 28% are singletons. This clonotype was picked up many times. This clonotype originated in a young adult male patient who had COVID-19 and was a kidney transplant recipient. Some T cells may be graft donor cells. The chain recombines TRBV11-2 with TRBJ1-3, with a tentative D call TRBD1 (5 bases). Sequencing was performed on a blood sample, taken at baseline and between days 110 and 120 from a kidney transplant recipient. The DNA for the CDR3 is TGTGCCAGCAGTCACCGGGGCCGCTCTGGAAACACCATATATTTT. Translation gives CASSHRGRSGNTIYF.